This T cell receptor beta chain was captured by sequencing in a study of CD8 T cells in ankylosing spondylitis. TCRdb re-called the 5' RACE reads through MiXCR, storing one row per CDR3 protein. The sample lists about 200,000 distinct CDR3 sequences; roughly 13% were seen once. The V gene's germline CDR1 is SEHNR and CDR2 FQNEAQ (reference sequence). The CDR3 length is 15 residues. Trimming removed 0 bases from V and 4 bases from J, with 9 bases in between. This clonotype was counted a few times. The J gene is TRBJ2-2, the V gene TRBV7-9; possibly TRBD2 for D (5 bases). This TCR was recovered from a male donor with ankylosing spondylitis or in good health (not recorded which). What was sequenced was blood, either unsorted or a sorted T cell fraction (not recorded which). This CDR3 reads CASSLAGASTGELFF. In nucleotides, the CDR3 is TGTGCCAGCAGCTTAGCGGGAGCGAGCACCGGGGAGCTGTTTTTT.